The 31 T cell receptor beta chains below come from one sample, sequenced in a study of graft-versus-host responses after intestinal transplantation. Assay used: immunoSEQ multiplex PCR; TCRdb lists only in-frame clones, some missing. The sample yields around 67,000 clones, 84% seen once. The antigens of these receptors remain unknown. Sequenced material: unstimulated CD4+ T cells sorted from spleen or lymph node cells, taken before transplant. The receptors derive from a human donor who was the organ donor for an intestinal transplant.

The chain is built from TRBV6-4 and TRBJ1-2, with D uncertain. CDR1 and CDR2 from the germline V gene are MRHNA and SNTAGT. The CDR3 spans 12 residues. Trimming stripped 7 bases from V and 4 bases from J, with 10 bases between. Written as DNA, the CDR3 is TGTGCCAGCATGAGTGCAGGCTATGGCTACACCTTC. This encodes CASMSAGYGYTF.

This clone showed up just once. The chain's CDR3 is CASSTGGPTDTQYF. CDR3 in DNA: TGTGCCAGCTCTACAGGGGGCCCCACAGATACGCAGTATTTT. The chain is built from TRBV18 and TRBJ2-3, with 9 positions matching TRBD1. The germline CDR1 and CDR2 sequences are KGHSH and LQKENI. The J segment lost 2 bases and the V segment lost 6 bases, leaving 3 bases of the junction unmatched. The CDR3 sequence is 14 residues long.

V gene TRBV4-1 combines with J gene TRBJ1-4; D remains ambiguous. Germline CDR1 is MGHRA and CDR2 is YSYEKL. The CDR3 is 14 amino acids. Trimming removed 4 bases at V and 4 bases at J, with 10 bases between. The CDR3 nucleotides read TGCGCCAGCAGCCGCGGATTCGGTAATGAAAAACTGTTTTTT. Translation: CASSRGFGNEKLFF.

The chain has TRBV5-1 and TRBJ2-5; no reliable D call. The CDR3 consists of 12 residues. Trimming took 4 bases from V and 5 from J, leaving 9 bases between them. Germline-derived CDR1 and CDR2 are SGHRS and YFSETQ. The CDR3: CASSLYRETQYF. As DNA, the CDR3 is TGCGCCAGCAGCCTTTATCGGGAGACCCAGTACTTC.

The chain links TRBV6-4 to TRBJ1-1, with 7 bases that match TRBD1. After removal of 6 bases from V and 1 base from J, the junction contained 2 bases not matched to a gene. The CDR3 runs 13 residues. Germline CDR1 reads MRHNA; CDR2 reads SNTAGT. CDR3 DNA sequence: TGTGCCAGCAGCCGGACAGGGAACACTGAAGCTTTCTTT. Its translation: CASSRTGNTEAFF.

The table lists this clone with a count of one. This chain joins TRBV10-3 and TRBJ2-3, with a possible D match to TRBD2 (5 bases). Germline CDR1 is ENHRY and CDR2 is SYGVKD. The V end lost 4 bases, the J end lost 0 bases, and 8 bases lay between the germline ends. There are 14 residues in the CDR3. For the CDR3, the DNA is TGTGCCATCAGTGCGGGGTCTAGCACAGATACGCAGTATTTT. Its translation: CAISAGSSTDTQYF.

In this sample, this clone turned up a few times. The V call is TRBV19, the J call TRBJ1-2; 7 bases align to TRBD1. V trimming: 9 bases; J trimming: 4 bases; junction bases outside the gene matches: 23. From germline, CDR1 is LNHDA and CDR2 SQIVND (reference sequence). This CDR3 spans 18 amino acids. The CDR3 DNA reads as TGTGCCAGCAAGGCGGACTGGGACAGCTCGATTGCTTCCTATGGCTACACCTTC. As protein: CASKADWDSSIASYGYTF.

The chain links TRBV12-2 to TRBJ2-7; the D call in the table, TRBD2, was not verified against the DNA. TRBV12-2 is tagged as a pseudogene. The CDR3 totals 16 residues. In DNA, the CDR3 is TGTGCAAGTCGTTCGATCCCCGGACTAGTATCCTACGAGCAGTACGTC. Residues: CASRSIPGLVSYEQYV.

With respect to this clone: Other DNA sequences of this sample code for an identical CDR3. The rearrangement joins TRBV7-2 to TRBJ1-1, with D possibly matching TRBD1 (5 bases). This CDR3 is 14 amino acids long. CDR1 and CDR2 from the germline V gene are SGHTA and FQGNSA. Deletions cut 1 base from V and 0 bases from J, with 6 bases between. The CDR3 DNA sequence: TGTGCCAGCAGCTTAGGACAGATGAACACTGAAGCTTTCTTT. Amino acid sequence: CASSLGQMNTEAFF.

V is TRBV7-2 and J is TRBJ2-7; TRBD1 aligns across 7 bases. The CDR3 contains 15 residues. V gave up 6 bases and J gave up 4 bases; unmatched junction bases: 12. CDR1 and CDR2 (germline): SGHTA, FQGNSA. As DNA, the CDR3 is TGTGCCAGCAGTTTTGGACAGGTCGGGCAATACGAGCAGTACGTC. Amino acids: CASSFGQVGQYEQYV.

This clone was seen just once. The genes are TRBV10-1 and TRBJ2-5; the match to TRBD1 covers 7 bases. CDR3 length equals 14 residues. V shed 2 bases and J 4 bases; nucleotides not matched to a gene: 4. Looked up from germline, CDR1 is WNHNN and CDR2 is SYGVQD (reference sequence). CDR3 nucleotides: TGCGCCAGCAGTGAGCCGGGACAGACAGAGACCCAGTACTTC. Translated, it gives CASSEPGQTETQYF.

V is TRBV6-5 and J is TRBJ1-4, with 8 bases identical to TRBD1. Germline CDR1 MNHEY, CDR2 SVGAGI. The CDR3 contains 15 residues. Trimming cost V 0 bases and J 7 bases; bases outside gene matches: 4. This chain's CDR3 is CASSYSTGQGEKLFF. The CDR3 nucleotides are TGTGCCAGCAGTTACTCGACAGGACAGGGTGAAAAACTGTTTTTT.

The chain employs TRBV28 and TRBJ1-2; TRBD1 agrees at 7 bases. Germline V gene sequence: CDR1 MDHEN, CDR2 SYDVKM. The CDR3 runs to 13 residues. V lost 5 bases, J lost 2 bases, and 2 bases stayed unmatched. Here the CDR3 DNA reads TGTGCCAGCAGTCCGACAGGGAACTATGGCTACACCTTC. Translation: CASSPTGNYGYTF.

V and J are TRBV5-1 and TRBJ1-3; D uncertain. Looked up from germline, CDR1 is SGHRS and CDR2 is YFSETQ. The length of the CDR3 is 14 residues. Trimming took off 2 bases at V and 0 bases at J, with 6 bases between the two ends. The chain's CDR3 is CASSLQSSGNTIYF. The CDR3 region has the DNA TGCGCCAGCAGCTTACAGAGCTCTGGAAACACCATATATTTT. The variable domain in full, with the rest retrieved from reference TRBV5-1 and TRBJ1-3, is KAGVTQTPRYLIKTRGQQVTLSCSPISGHRSVSWYQQTPGQGLQFLFEYFSETQRNKGNFPGRFSGRQFSNSRSEMNVSTLELGDSALYLCASSLQSSGNTIYFGEGSWLTVV.

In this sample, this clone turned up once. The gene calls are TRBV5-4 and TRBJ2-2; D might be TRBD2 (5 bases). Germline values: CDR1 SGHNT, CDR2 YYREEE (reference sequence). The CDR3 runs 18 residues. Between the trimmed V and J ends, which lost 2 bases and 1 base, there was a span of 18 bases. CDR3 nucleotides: TGTGCCAGCAGCTTCGGGTTCCTAGCCATCCAGAACACCGGGGAGCTGTTTTTT. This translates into CASSFGFLAIQNTGELFF. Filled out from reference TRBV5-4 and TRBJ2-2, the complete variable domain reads ETGVTQSPTHLIKTRGQQVTLRCSSQSGHNTVSWYQQALGQGPQFIFQYYREEENGRGNFPPRFSGLQFPNYSSELNVNALELDDSALYLCASSFGFLAIQNTGELFFGEGSRLTVL.

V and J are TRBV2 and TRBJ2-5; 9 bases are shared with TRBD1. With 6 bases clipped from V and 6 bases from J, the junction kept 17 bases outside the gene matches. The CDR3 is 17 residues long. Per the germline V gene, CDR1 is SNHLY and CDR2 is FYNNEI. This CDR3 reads CASRSGTGRSLRKTQYF. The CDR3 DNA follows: TGTGCCAGCAGGTCCGGGACAGGGAGGTCCCTACGAAAGACCCAGTACTTC. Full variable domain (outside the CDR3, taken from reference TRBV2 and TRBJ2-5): EPEVTQTPSHQVTQMGQEVILRCVPISNHLYFYWYRQILGQKVEFLVSFYNNEISEKSEIFDDQFSVERPDGSNFTLKIRSTKLEDSAMYFCASRSGTGRSLRKTQYFGPGTRLLVL.

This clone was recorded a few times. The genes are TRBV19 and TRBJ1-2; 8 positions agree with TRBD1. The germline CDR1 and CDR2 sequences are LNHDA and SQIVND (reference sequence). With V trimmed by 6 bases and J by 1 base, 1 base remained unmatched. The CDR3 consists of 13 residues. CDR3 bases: TGTGCCAGTAGGGACAGGGATAACTATGGCTACACCTTC. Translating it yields CASRDRDNYGYTF.

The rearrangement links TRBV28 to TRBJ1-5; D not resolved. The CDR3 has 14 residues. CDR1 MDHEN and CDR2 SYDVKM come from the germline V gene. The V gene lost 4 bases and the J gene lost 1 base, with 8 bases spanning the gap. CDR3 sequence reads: CASSSGGSNQPQHF. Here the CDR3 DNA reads TGTGCCAGCAGTTCAGGTGGGAGCAATCAGCCCCAGCATTTT.

DNA for the CDR3: TGTGCCAGCAGTTTAGGGGCGGATAATCAGCCCCAGCATTTT. Translating gives CASSLGADNQPQHF. The chain links TRBV27 to TRBJ1-5; a possible D gene is TRBD1 (5 bases). CDR1 MNHEY and CDR2 SMNVEV come from the germline V gene (reference sequence). The CDR3 contains 14 residues. V was shortened by 2 bases and J by 4 bases, with 9 bases between the two germline ends.

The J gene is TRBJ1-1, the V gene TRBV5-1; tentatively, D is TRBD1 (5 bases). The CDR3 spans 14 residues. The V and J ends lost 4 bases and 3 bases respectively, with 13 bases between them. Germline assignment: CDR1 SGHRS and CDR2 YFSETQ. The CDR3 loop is CASSGVRVDTEAFF. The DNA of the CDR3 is TGCGCCAGCAGCGGCGTCAGGGTGGACACTGAAGCTTTCTTT.

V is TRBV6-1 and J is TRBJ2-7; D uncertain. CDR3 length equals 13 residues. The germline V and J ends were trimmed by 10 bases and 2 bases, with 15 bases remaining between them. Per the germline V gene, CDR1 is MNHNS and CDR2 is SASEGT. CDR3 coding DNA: TGTGCCACCAACTATATGGCAACCTACGAGCAGTACGTC. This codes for CATNYMATYEQYV.

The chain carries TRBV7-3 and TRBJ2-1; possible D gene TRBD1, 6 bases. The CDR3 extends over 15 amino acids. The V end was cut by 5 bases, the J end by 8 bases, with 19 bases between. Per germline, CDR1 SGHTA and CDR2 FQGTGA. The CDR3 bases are TGTGCCAGCAGCCTTCAGGGTTGGGGGCACTATGAGCAGTTCTTC. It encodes CASSLQGWGHYEQFF.

Here the CDR3 reads CASSLDRGSPLHF. As DNA, the CDR3 is TGTGCCAGCAGCTTAGATAGGGGTTCACCCCTCCACTTT. This sequence joins TRBV11-3 and TRBJ1-6; possible D gene TRBD1, 5 bases. Germline CDR1 reads SGHNT; CDR2 reads YENEEA. CDR3 length: 13 amino acids. V shed 0 bases and J shed 9 bases, with 6 bases lying between them.

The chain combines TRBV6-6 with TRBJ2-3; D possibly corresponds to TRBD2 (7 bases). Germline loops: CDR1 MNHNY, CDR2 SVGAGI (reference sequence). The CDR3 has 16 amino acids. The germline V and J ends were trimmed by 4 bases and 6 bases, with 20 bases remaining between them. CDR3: CASSSLGGPVTDTQYF. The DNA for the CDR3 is TGTGCCAGCAGTTCCCTGGGGGGGCCGGTGACGGATACGCAGTATTTT.

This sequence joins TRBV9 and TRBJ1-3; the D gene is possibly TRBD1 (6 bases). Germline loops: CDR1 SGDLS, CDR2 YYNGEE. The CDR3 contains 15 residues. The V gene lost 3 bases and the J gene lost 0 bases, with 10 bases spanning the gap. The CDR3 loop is CASSEDSRSGNTIYF. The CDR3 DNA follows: TGTGCCAGCAGCGAGGACAGCCGCTCTGGAAACACCATATATTTT. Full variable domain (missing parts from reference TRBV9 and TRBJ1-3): DSGVTQTPKHLITATGQRVTLRCSPRSGDLSVYWYQQSLDQGLQFLIQYYNGEERAKGNILERFSAQQFPDLHSELNLSSLELGDSALYFCASSEDSRSGNTIYFGEGSWLTVV.

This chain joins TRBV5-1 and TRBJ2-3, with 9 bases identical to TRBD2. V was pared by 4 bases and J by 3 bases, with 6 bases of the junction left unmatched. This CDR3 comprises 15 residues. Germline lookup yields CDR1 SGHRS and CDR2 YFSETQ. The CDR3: CASSQLAGRTDTQYF. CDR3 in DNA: TGCGCCAGCAGCCAACTAGCGGGTCGGACAGATACGCAGTATTTT.

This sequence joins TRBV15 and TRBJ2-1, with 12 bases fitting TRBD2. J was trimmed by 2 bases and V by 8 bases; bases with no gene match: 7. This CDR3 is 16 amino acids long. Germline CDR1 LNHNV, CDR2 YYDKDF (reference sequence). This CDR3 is CATRLAGALPYNEQFF. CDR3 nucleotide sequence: TGTGCCACCCGACTAGCGGGGGCCCTCCCCTACAATGAGCAGTTCTTC.

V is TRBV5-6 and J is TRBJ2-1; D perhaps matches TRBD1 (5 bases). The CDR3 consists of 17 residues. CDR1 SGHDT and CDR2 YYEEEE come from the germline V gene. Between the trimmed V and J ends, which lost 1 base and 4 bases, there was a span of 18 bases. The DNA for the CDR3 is TGTGCCAGCAGCTTGAACCCAAAATGGGGCAGGTACAATGAGCAGTTCTTC. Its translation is CASSLNPKWGRYNEQFF.

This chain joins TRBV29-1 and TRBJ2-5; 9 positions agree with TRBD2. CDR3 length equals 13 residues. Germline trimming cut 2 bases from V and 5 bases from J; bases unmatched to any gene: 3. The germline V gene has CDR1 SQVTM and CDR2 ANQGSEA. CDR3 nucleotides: TGCAGCGTTGAACTAGCGGGGTGGGAGACCCAGTACTTC. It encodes CSVELAGWETQYF. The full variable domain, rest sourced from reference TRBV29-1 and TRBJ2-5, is SAVISQKPSRDICQRGTSLTIQCQVDSQVTMMFWYRQQPGQSLTLIATANQGSEATYESGFVIDKFPISRPNLTFSTLTVSNMSPEDSSIYLCSVELAGWETQYFGPGTRLLVL.

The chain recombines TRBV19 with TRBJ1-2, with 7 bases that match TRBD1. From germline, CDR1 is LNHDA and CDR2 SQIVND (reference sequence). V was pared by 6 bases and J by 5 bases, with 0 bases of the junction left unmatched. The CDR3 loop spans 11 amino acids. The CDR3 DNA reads TGTGCCAGTAGCAGGGGGTATGGCTACACCTTC. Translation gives CASSRGYGYTF.

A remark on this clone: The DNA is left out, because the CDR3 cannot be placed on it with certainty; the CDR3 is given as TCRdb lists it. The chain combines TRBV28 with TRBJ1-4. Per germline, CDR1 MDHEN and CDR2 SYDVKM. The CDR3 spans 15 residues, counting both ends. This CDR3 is CASSSSGGAKEKLFF.